A single sample is the source of the 29 T cell receptor beta chains below, sequenced in a study of blood T cell repertoires in COVID-19. Sequencing was performed with immunoSEQ multiplex PCR; in TCRdb, only in-frame clones are kept and a portion is missing. The table lists approximately 140,000 clones, around nine tenths of them singletons. Material for sequencing was peripheral blood. These receptors all come from a man between 45 and 60 years old with active or convalescent COVID-19.

The chain joins TRBV4-3 to TRBJ2-3; D gene ambiguous. V lost 2 bases and J 2 bases, leaving 17 bases between the germline ends. There are 17 residues in the CDR3. Germline V gene sequence: CDR1 LGHNA, CDR2 YSLEER. This chain's CDR3 is CASSQTHYGLVTDTQYF. CDR3 nucleotides: TGCGCCAGCAGCCAAACCCATTATGGGCTTGTCACAGATACGCAGTATTTT.

The gene calls are TRBV6-1 and TRBJ1-6; D call uncertain. Germline-derived CDR1 and CDR2 are MNHNS and SASEGT. V dropped 3 bases and J dropped 7 bases, with 10 bases sitting between them. The CDR3 contains 14 residues. The CDR3 loop is CASSDLSRNSPLHF. CDR3 nucleotide sequence: TGTGCCAGCAGTGACCTTTCGAGGAATTCACCCCTCCACTTT.

The V gene is TRBV5-1, the J gene TRBJ1-1; 8 bases map to TRBD1. Unmatched junction bases numbered 6, after V lost 4 bases and J lost 1 base. The CDR3 is 15 residues long. Germline V lookup: CDR1 SGHRS, CDR2 YFSETQ. The CDR3 region has the DNA TGCGCCAGCAGCCGAACGACAGGGGCGAACACTGAAGCTTTCTTT. Its translation is CASSRTTGANTEAFF.

This chain uses TRBV12-3 or TRBV12-4 with TRBJ2-1; a weak D match, TRBD2 (6 bases). V shed 6 bases and J shed 6 bases, with 6 bases lying between them. The CDR3 runs to 11 residues. CDR3 sequence: CASRGLNEQFF. Here the CDR3 DNA reads TGTGCCAGCAGGGGACTCAATGAGCAGTTCTTC.

The chain carries TRBV7-9 and TRBJ2-1; 9 bases are a match to TRBD2. The V and J ends lost 8 bases and 6 bases, in that order; junction bases with no gene match: 2. The germline gives CDR1 SEHNR, CDR2 FQNEAQ (reference sequence). The CDR3 has 12 amino acids. CDR3 region: CASGREGNEQFF. The CDR3 DNA follows: TGTGCCAGCGGGCGGGAGGGCAATGAGCAGTTCTTC.

V gene TRBV11-2 combines with J gene TRBJ1-3; 7 bases align to TRBD1. Germline CDR1 and CDR2: SGHAT and FQNNGV. The CDR3 is 17 amino acids. The J segment lost 6 bases and the V segment lost 4 bases, leaving 15 bases of the junction unmatched. CDR3 sequence reads: CASSSYSSTGHSNTIYF. CDR3 DNA: TGTGCCAGCAGCTCCTACTCATCGACAGGGCACTCAAACACCATATATTTT.

This chain uses TRBV20-1 with TRBJ1-2; D ambiguous. V was pared by 6 bases and J by 5 bases, with 10 bases between. Germline CDR1 is DFQATT and CDR2 is SNEGSKA (reference sequence). The CDR3 loop spans 11 amino acids. CDR3 sequence: CSATGIYGYTF. DNA of the CDR3: TGCAGTGCCACCGGGATATATGGCTACACCTTC.

This chain connects TRBV20-1 to TRBJ1-3; no clear D. The germline V and J ends were trimmed by 3 bases and 8 bases, with 14 bases remaining between them. The germline CDR1 and CDR2 sequences are DFQATT and SNEGSKA (reference sequence). The CDR3 has 13 residues. The DNA of the CDR3 is TGCAGTGCTAGTAGCGCTTTCGCGGACACCATATATTTT. Amino acids: CSASSAFADTIYF.

The chain recombines TRBV19 with TRBJ2-2; a possible D gene is TRBD1 (6 bases). Deletions cut 3 bases from V and 5 bases from J, with 10 bases between. Germline V gene lookup returns CDR1 LNHDA and CDR2 SQIVND (reference sequence). The CDR3 contains 14 residues. CDR3 in amino acids: CASSMGAGTGELFF. CDR3 DNA: TGTGCCAGTAGTATGGGGGCAGGAACCGGGGAGCTGTTTTTT.

This chain uses TRBV10-2 with TRBJ2-1; D is perhaps TRBD2 (6 bases). The CDR3 length is 19 residues. Trimming cost V 0 bases and J 6 bases, with 24 bases left between them. The germline V gene encodes CDR1 WSHSY and CDR2 SAAADI. CDR3 loop: CASSESKVLWTQGGNEQFF. The CDR3 DNA reads as TGCGCCAGCAGTGAGTCGAAGGTTCTCTGGACCCAGGGAGGCAATGAGCAGTTCTTC.

This chain links TRBV7-6 with TRBJ2-1; the match to TRBD2 covers 7 bases. The germline V gene encodes CDR1 SGHVS and CDR2 FNYEAQ. The CDR3 is 15 residues long. Germline trimming cut 5 bases from V and 3 bases from J; bases unmatched to any gene: 7. The CDR3 spells CASSRGLADYNEQFF. The CDR3 DNA follows: TGTGCCAGCAGCCGAGGGCTAGCGGACTACAATGAGCAGTTCTTC.

The gene calls are TRBV6-1 and TRBJ1-1; maybe TRBD1 (6 bases). Trimming removed 2 bases from V and 2 bases from J, with 15 bases in between. Germline CDR1 and CDR2: MNHNS and SASEGT. CDR3 length: 16 residues. In nucleotides, the CDR3 is TGTGCCAGCAGTGAATATTCCGGACAGTCCAACACTGAAGCTTTCTTT. Translating it yields CASSEYSGQSNTEAFF.

V and J are TRBV9 and TRBJ2-1; 13 bases align to TRBD2. The CDR3 has 15 residues. Germline CDR1 SGDLS, CDR2 YYNGEE. V was pared by 0 bases and J by 8 bases, with 2 bases of the junction left unmatched. The CDR3 here is CASSVVGLAGDEQFF. CDR3 in DNA: TGTGCCAGCAGCGTAGTTGGACTAGCGGGGGATGAGCAGTTCTTC.

The J gene is TRBJ1-1, the V gene TRBV7-2, with 7 bases matching TRBD1. The CDR3 spans 12 residues. V lost 5 bases to trimming and J lost 11 bases; unmatched junction nucleotides: 8. Per the germline V gene, CDR1 is SGHTA and CDR2 is FQGNSA. The DNA of the CDR3 is TGTGCCAGCAGCCAGAACCTACAGGGGGCTTTCTTT. Protein sequence: CASSQNLQGAFF.

The chain carries TRBV30 and TRBJ2-5; tentative D call: TRBD2 (5 bases). The length of the CDR3 is 15 residues. Trimming took 2 bases from V and 4 from J, leaving 17 bases between them. Germline V gene lookup returns CDR1 GTSNPN and CDR2 SVGIG (reference sequence). CDR3 sequence (DNA): TGTGCCTGGAGTATCCAGGAGGCAGTCCTAGAGACCCAGTACTTC. It translates to CAWSIQEAVLETQYF.

This chain uses TRBV3-1 (or the pseudogene TRBV3-2) with TRBJ2-1; unclear D gene. Germline values: CDR1 LGHDT, CDR2 YNNKEL (reference sequence). CDR3 length: 12 residues. V was pared by 2 bases and J by 4 bases, with 3 bases between. This CDR3 is CASSQTYNEQFF. For the CDR3, the DNA is TGTGCCAGCAGCCAAACTTACAATGAGCAGTTCTTC.

The V and J genes are TRBV10-3 and TRBJ2-7, with TRBD1 matching 7 bases. Germline-derived CDR1 and CDR2 are ENHRY and SYGVKD. The CDR3 runs 14 residues. Trimming took 2 bases from V and 7 from J; bases not matched to a gene: 8. The chain's CDR3 is CAISETRGSIEQYF. In DNA form, the CDR3 reads TGTGCCATCAGTGAGACCAGGGGGTCCATAGAGCAGTACTTC.

The genes are TRBV28 and TRBJ2-6; weak D call: TRBD1 (6 bases). The CDR3 contains 17 residues. Per germline, CDR1 MDHEN and CDR2 SYDVKM. The V end was cut by 6 bases, the J end by 2 bases, with 17 bases between. CDR3: CASRVTGSFPGANVLTF. DNA for the CDR3: TGTGCCAGCAGGGTAACAGGGTCTTTCCCTGGGGCCAACGTCCTGACTTTC.

V usage is TRBV15 and J usage is TRBJ1-5, with 8 positions matching TRBD1. V dropped 4 bases and J dropped 3; count of bases not matched to a gene: 5. Germline V gene data show CDR1 as LNHNV and CDR2 as YYDKDF (reference sequence). CDR3 length: 15 residues. CDR3 sequence (DNA): TGTGCCACCAGCACCGGGACAGGCTTCAATCAGCCCCAGCATTTT. Protein sequence: CATSTGTGFNQPQHF.

The chain has TRBV19 and TRBJ2-7, with 9 bases matching TRBD1. Germline trimming cut 5 bases from V and 3 bases from J; bases unmatched to any gene: 2. CDR1 LNHDA and CDR2 SQIVND come from the germline V gene (reference sequence). The CDR3 contains 13 residues. CDR3 in DNA: TGTGCCAGTAGTGTGACAGGGGGCTACGAGCAGTACTTC. The encoded protein is CASSVTGGYEQYF.

The J gene is TRBJ2-5, the V gene TRBV4-1; TRBD2 matches at 10 bases. The junction had 12 bases not matched to a gene; V was cut back by 0 bases and J by 5 bases. The CDR3 consists of 18 residues. In germline, CDR1 is MGHRA, CDR2 YSYEKL. Here the CDR3 reads CASSQDRGELAGPETQYF. CDR3 DNA sequence: TGCGCCAGCAGCCAAGATAGGGGGGAACTAGCGGGACCGGAGACCCAGTACTTC.

The chain carries TRBV19 and TRBJ1-6; 7 bases line up with TRBD1. Germline CDR1 reads LNHDA; CDR2 reads SQIVND (reference sequence). The CDR3 loop spans 14 amino acids. The V segment lost 5 bases and the J segment 7 bases; nucleotides outside the gene matches: 5. The CDR3 here is CASSDRQGNSPLHF. CDR3 sequence (DNA): TGTGCCAGTAGTGATAGACAGGGAAATTCACCCCTCCACTTT.

This chain links TRBV19 with TRBJ2-5; D is possibly TRBD2 (5 bases). The CDR3 runs to 13 residues. Germline-derived CDR1 and CDR2 are LNHDA and SQIVND (reference sequence). V was cut by 6 bases and J by 4 bases, with 12 bases left in between. The CDR3 loop is CASSALEGETQYF. For the CDR3, the DNA is TGTGCCAGTAGCGCACTCGAGGGAGAGACCCAGTACTTC.

This chain joins TRBV7-2 and TRBJ1-6; TRBD1 matches at 7 bases. Germline CDR1 reads SGHTA; CDR2 reads FQGNSA. Trimming at V came to 5 bases and at J to 5 bases, leaving 3 bases not matched to a gene. CDR3 length equals 14 residues. This CDR3 is CASSPGTDNSPLHF. The CDR3 DNA is TGTGCCAGCAGCCCTGGGACAGATAATTCACCCCTCCACTTT.

This rearrangement joins TRBV6-9 to TRBJ2-1; TRBD2 might be the D (6 bases). This CDR3 has 15 amino acids. Germline V gene data show CDR1 as MNHGY and CDR2 as SVAAGI. Trimming left V 4 bases short and J 4 bases short, with 14 bases between. In nucleotides, the CDR3 is TGTGCCAGCAGTTCTGTCTTCGGGGGTTACAATGAGCAGTTCTTC. Translated: CASSSVFGGYNEQFF.

The chain employs TRBV9 and TRBJ2-2, with a tentative D call TRBD2 (5 bases). The CDR3 consists of 17 residues. The V gene lost 5 bases and the J gene lost 0 bases, with 17 bases spanning the gap. Germline loops: CDR1 SGDLS, CDR2 YYNGEE. CDR3 amino acids: CASSSGRGYTNTGELFF. The CDR3 nucleotides are TGTGCCAGCAGTTCCGGCCGGGGATATACGAACACCGGGGAGCTGTTTTTT.

The gene calls are TRBV5-1 and TRBJ2-1; 7 bases map to TRBD2. CDR1 SGHRS and CDR2 YFSETQ come from the germline V gene. This CDR3 has 16 residues. J was trimmed by 8 bases and V by 0 bases; bases with no gene match: 11. The CDR3 DNA reads TGCGCCAGCAGCTTGGATTCAGCGGGGCTTTCGGATGAGCAGTTCTTC. It yields the protein CASSLDSAGLSDEQFF. Variable domain in full (rest from reference TRBV5-1 and TRBJ2-1): KAGVTQTPRYLIKTRGQQVTLSCSPISGHRSVSWYQQTPGQGLQFLFEYFSETQRNKGNFPGRFSGRQFSNSRSEMNVSTLELGDSALYLCASSLDSAGLSDEQFFGPGTRLTVL.

The chain carries TRBV30 and TRBJ1-2; D is undetermined. CDR1 is GTSNPN, CDR2 SVGIG, per germline (reference sequence). V was pared by 0 bases and J by 5 bases, with 13 bases between. This CDR3 has 14 amino acids. DNA for the CDR3: TGTGCCTGGAGTGTAACATCCTCGAGGTATGGCTACACCTTC. Its protein product is CAWSVTSSRYGYTF. Full variable domain (rest looked up from reference TRBV30 and TRBJ1-2): SQTIHQWPATLVQPVGSPLSLECTVEGTSNPNLYWYRQAAGRGLQLLFYSVGIGQISSEVPQNLSASRPQDRQFILSSKKLLLSDSGFYLCAWSVTSSRYGYTFGSGTRLTVV.

This rearrangement joins TRBV10-2 to TRBJ2-7; TRBD2 matches 12 bases. Germline loops: CDR1 WSHSY, CDR2 SAAADI. The ends lost 6 bases at V and 5 bases at J; junction bases unmatched: 8. The CDR3 length is 15 residues. CDR3 protein: CASRTGLAGIHEQYF. CDR3 coding DNA: TGCGCCAGCAGAACCGGACTAGCGGGGATACACGAGCAGTACTTC.